This TCR beta chain was identified during a study of neurological immune-mediated disorders. This clonotype was detected ten times or more. Its specificity is not known. Whole-study results and caveats: The most TCR clonal expansion was seen in HTLV-1-associated myelopathy, whereas the least was seen in multiple sclerosis, below the level in healthy controls.

Per the germline V gene, CDR1 is DFQATT and CDR2 is SNEGSKA (reference sequence). The CDR3 loop spans 18 amino acids. Trimming at V came to 0 bases and at J to 5 bases, leaving 9 bases not matched to a gene. TCRdb re-called the 5' RACE reads with MiXCR, one entry per CDR3 protein. The sample has about 50,000 distinct CDR3 sequences, roughly 4.3% seen once. Sequencing input: PBMCs. The receptor's source is a man aged 45-65 years with multiple sclerosis. V and J are TRBV20-1 and TRBJ2-2; 13 nucleotides match TRBD2. This CDR3 is CSARDLMGLAGNTGELFF. For the CDR3, the DNA is TGCAGTGCTAGAGATCTCATGGGACTAGCGGGAAATACCGGGGAGCTGTTTTTT.